These T cell receptor beta chains were read from a single sample in a study of blood T cells in healthy people across ages. TCRdb reanalysed the 5' RACE reads using MiXCR and keeps one entry per CDR3 protein. The sample shows around 1,900,000 distinct CDR3 sequences, around 42% of them seen only once. Sequencing was done on a sample of blood. The receptors were sampled from a human donor in good health. CDR3s include the opening cysteine and the closing phenylalanine or tryptophan. D genes are given only for firm matches. Not all rows give a size; the values are once, few, many and, for expanded clones, a class.

J | size | D | V | DNA | CDR3
TRBJ1-5 | - | - | TRBV29-1 | TGCAGCGTTGGGCCCTGGGGCCCGGATGGCAATCAGCCCCAGCATTTT | CSVGPWGPDGNQPQHF
TRBJ1-2 | - | TRBD1 | TRBV3-1 | TGTGCCAGCAGCCCTAAGGGGGCGGGTGGCTACACCTTC | CASSPKGAGGYTF
TRBJ2-7 | - | TRBD1 | TRBV7-9 | TGTGCCAGCAGTCCCCCCCTAGGACAGGAGGAATTCTACGAGCAGTACTTC | CASSPPLGQEEFYEQYF
TRBJ2-7 | few | - | TRBV20-1 | TGCAGTCTCTTTAATGACGAGCAGTACTTC | CSLFNDEQYF
TRBJ1-5 | - | - | TRBV4-2 | TGTGCCAGCAGCCAAGAAGGTCTGCAGCCCCAGCATTTT | CASSQEGLQPQHF
TRBJ1-4 | - | - | TRBV4-1 | TGCGCCAGCAGCCAATCGCGCGAGGGAGCGCGGGAAAAACTGTTTTTT | CASSQSREGAREKLFF
TRBJ2-7 | few | TRBD1 | TRBV12-3/TRBV12-4 | TGTGCCAGCAGCCCGGACAGGGGGGGGTTCTACGAGCAGTACTTC | CASSPDRGGFYEQYF
TRBJ2-3 | few | - | TRBV6-5 | TGTGCCAGCAGTTACTATTGGGGGCGCGACACAGATACGCAGTATTTT | CASSYYWGRDTDTQYF
TRBJ2-7 | - | - | TRBV7-9 | TGTGCCAGCGGCTCAGGGGCCCTAATCTACGAGCAGTACTTC | CASGSGALIYEQYF
TRBJ2-5 | few | TRBD2 | TRBV20-1 | TGCAGTGCTACCAGGGAGGGGAAAGAGACCCAGTACTTC | CSATREGKETQYF
TRBJ1-1 | - | - | TRBV7-9 | TGTGCCAGCAGCTTATCATCCGGGGCGGTGAGTAAAGCTTTCTTT | CASSLSSGAVSKAFF
TRBJ2-7 | few | TRBD2 | TRBV12-3/TRBV12-4 | TGTGCCAGCAGTTTAGGCCGTGGGAGGGGCGCCTACGAGCAGTACTTC | CASSLGRGRGAYEQYF
TRBJ1-4 | - | - | TRBV15 | TGTGCCACCAGTGAATTCGTGGTCGGGGGAATTGCAACTAATGAAAAACTGTTTTTT | CATSEFVVGGIATNEKLFF
TRBJ2-1 | - | - | TRBV20-1 | TGCAGTGCTAGACCCGGACAGATCGATGAGCGGTTCTTC | CSARPGQIDERFF
TRBJ2-5 | - | TRBD2 | TRBV29-1 | TGTAGCGTTGCAGCGGCTAGCGGCCAAGAGACCCAGTACTTC | CSVAAASGQETQYF
TRBJ1-2 | few | - | TRBV29-1 | TGCAGCGTTGGGGGGGGCAGAGGCTACACCTTC | CSVGGGRGYTF
TRBJ2-3 | - | TRBD1 | TRBV6-1 | TGTGCCAGTCAACCGGGACAGGGGAGGATGGATACGCAGTATTTT | CASQPGQGRMDTQYF
TRBJ2-7 | many | - | TRBV27 | TGTGCCAGCAGTTTCGGTGTGCTAACCTCCTACGAGCAGTACTTC | CASSFGVLTSYEQYF
TRBJ2-7 | - | TRBD1 | TRBV7-8 | TGTGCCAGCAGCAGGGACAGGGGCTTCGAGCAGTACTTC | CASSRDRGFEQYF
TRBJ2-5 | - | TRBD1 | TRBV7-2 | TGTGCCAGCAGCTTAGGAGACAGGGCCCCAGAGACCCAGTACTTC | CASSLGDRAPETQYF
TRBJ2-1 | few | - | TRBV7-7 | TGTGCTAGCAGCCGACTCATGGGGGGCGCGGGCTCCTACAATGAGCAGTTCTTC | CASSRLMGGAGSYNEQFF
TRBJ2-6 | - | - | TRBV28 | TGTGCCAGCAGTTTAGGCAAGTGGAGCTCTGGGGCCAACGTCCTGACTTTC | CASSLGKWSSGANVLTF
TRBJ2-3 | few | TRBD2 | TRBV5-5 | TGTGCCAGCAGCGCCACACCGTCCCGCGGGGGAGCCACAGATACGCAGTATTTT | CASSATPSRGGATDTQYF
TRBJ2-4 | few | - | TRBV28 | TGTGCCAGCAGTTTACAGGGCCGAGGGGTGGCCAAAAACATTCAGTACTTC | CASSLQGRGVAKNIQYF
TRBJ1-2 | once | - | TRBV7-3 | TGTGTCAGCAGCCCTATTTTCGGTCGGGGCTACACCTTC | CVSSPIFGRGYTF
TRBJ2-1 | - | - | TRBV12-5 | TGTGCTCTCCCATGGATAATTAGCTCCTACAATGAGCAGTTCTTC | CALPWIISSYNEQFF
TRBJ2-5 | - | - | TRBV29-1 | TGCAGCGTTAGCTTCCAAGAGACCCAGTACTTC | CSVSFQETQYF
TRBJ1-4 | few | - | TRBV29-1 | TGCAGCGTTGAAGTCGGAACCTTAAATGAAAAACTGTTTTTT | CSVEVGTLNEKLFF
TRBJ1-2 | - | TRBD1 | TRBV4-2 | TGTGCCAGCAGCCCAAGTACAGGGACAGGGAGGGATGGCTACACCTTC | CASSPSTGTGRDGYTF
TRBJ1-1 | - | - | TRBV28 | TGTGCCAGCAATAAGCACAGGGTCTTGGCTTTCTTT | CASNKHRVLAFF